These T cell receptor beta chains were read from a single sample in a study of metastatic and nonmetastatic thyroid tumors. TCRdb re-called clones via MiXCR from the PCR reads. This sample carries some 84,000 clones, around 9.2% of them seen once, and the ten largest clones take 8.8%. The sample taken for sequencing was blood. These receptors all come from a female donor with papillary thyroid cancer or a benign thyroid nodule (not recorded which). Some clones in this sample may be carry-over from other donors' samples. Both conserved end residues are part of each CDR3. The order of the fields is D gene, V gene, J gene, clone size, CDR3 protein, CDR3 DNA. D genes are given only for firm matches. Rows give clone size only sometimes, using once, few, many, or a class for an expanded clone.

d_gene: NA; v_gene: TRBV4-2; j_gene: TRBJ1-2; abundance: many; CDR3aa: CASSPRDRHRTF; CDR3nt: TGTGCCAGCAGCCCTAGGGACCGACATCGCACCTTC
d_gene: NA; v_gene: TRBV5-1; j_gene: TRBJ1-2; abundance: many; CDR3aa: CASSLGGAGGYTF; CDR3nt: TGCGCCAGCAGCTTAGGAGGGGCCGGGGGCTACACCTTC
d_gene: TRBD1; v_gene: TRBV19; j_gene: TRBJ1-5; abundance: many; CDR3aa: CASSIDWGTVLDQPQHF; CDR3nt: TGTGCCAGTAGTATCGATTGGGGGACAGTATTAGATCAGCCCCAGCATTTT
d_gene: NA; v_gene: TRBV7-9; j_gene: TRBJ1-6; abundance: many; CDR3aa: CASSSEGRGSPLHF; CDR3nt: TGTGCCAGCAGCTCCGAGGGGCGAGGATCACCCCTCCACTTT
d_gene: NA; v_gene: TRBV3-1; j_gene: TRBJ1-6; abundance: many; CDR3aa: CASSPGDSPLHF; CDR3nt: TGTGCCAGCAGCCCAGGGGATTCACCCCTCCACTTT
d_gene: TRBD2; v_gene: TRBV7-2; j_gene: TRBJ2-3; abundance: many; CDR3aa: CASSLAAGTLTDTQYF; CDR3nt: TGTGCCAGCAGCTTAGCAGCGGGGACCCTCACAGATACGCAGTATTTT
d_gene: NA; v_gene: TRBV20-1; j_gene: TRBJ2-3; abundance: few; CDR3aa: CSAKSGSTDTQYF; CDR3nt: TGCAGTGCTAAGAGCGGAAGCACAGATACGCAGTATTTT
d_gene: NA; v_gene: TRBV25-1; j_gene: TRBJ1-1; abundance: few; CDR3aa: CASSEKNREAFF; CDR3nt: TGTGCCAGCAGTGAAAAGAACAGGGAAGCTTTCTTT
d_gene: NA; v_gene: TRBV12-3/TRBV12-4; j_gene: TRBJ1-1; abundance: many; CDR3aa: CASSLWSGNTEAFF; CDR3nt: TGTGCCAGCAGTTTATGGTCAGGGAACACTGAAGCTTTCTTT
d_gene: TRBD1; v_gene: TRBV29-1; j_gene: TRBJ2-7; abundance: many; CDR3aa: CSVVTGGRYEQYF; CDR3nt: TGCAGCGTTGTCACAGGGGGCAGGTACGAGCAGTACTTC
d_gene: TRBD1; v_gene: TRBV9; j_gene: TRBJ1-1; abundance: many; CDR3aa: CASSVGQGTEAFF; CDR3nt: TGTGCCAGCAGCGTAGGACAGGGCACTGAAGCTTTCTTT
d_gene: TRBD1; v_gene: TRBV19; j_gene: TRBJ2-2; abundance: many; CDR3aa: CASSPTGDGELFF; CDR3nt: TGTGCCAGTAGTCCGACAGGGGACGGGGAGCTGTTTTTT
d_gene: NA; v_gene: TRBV6-4; j_gene: TRBJ1-2; abundance: many; CDR3aa: CASSDSPEGSYGYTF; CDR3nt: TGTGCCAGCAGTGACTCACCCGAAGGCTCGTATGGCTACACCTTC
d_gene: NA; v_gene: TRBV28; j_gene: TRBJ1-3; abundance: many; CDR3aa: CASSWTAGNTIYF; CDR3nt: TGTGCCAGCAGTTGGACAGCCGGAAACACCATATATTTT
d_gene: TRBD1; v_gene: TRBV13; j_gene: TRBJ1-3; abundance: many; CDR3aa: CASSWGDRRVSGNTIYF; CDR3nt: TGTGCCAGCAGCTGGGGGGACAGACGCGTCTCTGGAAACACCATATATTTT
d_gene: NA; v_gene: TRBV9; j_gene: TRBJ2-3; abundance: many; CDR3aa: CASSVGRPTDTQYF; CDR3nt: TGTGCCAGCAGCGTAGGCAGACCCACAGATACGCAGTATTTT
d_gene: NA; v_gene: TRBV6-5; j_gene: TRBJ1-5; abundance: NA; CDR3aa: CASSYMPQGIGQPQHF; CDR3nt: TGTGCCAGCAGTTACATGCCCCAAGGGATAGGTCAGCCCCAGCATTTT
d_gene: TRBD2; v_gene: TRBV24-1; j_gene: TRBJ2-5; abundance: few; CDR3aa: CATSGTGTKGPETQYF; CDR3nt: TGTGCCACCAGTGGAACCGGGACTAAGGGTCCAGAGACCCAGTACTTC
d_gene: NA; v_gene: TRBV25-1; j_gene: TRBJ2-3; abundance: many; CDR3aa: CASKDGHTQYF; CDR3nt: TGTGCCAGCAAGGACGGCCATACGCAGTATTTT
d_gene: TRBD2; v_gene: TRBV5-6; j_gene: TRBJ2-2; abundance: many; CDR3aa: CASSLAGAPPGELFF; CDR3nt: TGTGCCAGCAGCTTAGCGGGGGCCCCCCCCGGGGAGCTGTTTTTT
d_gene: TRBD2; v_gene: TRBV20-1; j_gene: TRBJ2-3; abundance: many; CDR3aa: CSARDLDSGDSDTQYF; CDR3nt: TGCAGTGCTAGAGATCTCGACAGCGGGGACTCAGATACGCAGTATTTT
d_gene: NA; v_gene: TRBV7-9; j_gene: TRBJ2-1; abundance: many; CDR3aa: CASSPGATGINEQFF; CDR3nt: TGTGCCAGCAGCCCAGGGGCCACAGGGATTAATGAGCAGTTCTTC
d_gene: NA; v_gene: TRBV13; j_gene: TRBJ2-7; abundance: many; CDR3aa: CASSSRDFYEQYF; CDR3nt: TGTGCCAGCAGCAGCCGGGACTTTTACGAGCAGTACTTC
d_gene: NA; v_gene: TRBV18; j_gene: TRBJ2-4; abundance: many; CDR3aa: CASSPGLMAKNIQYF; CDR3nt: TGTGCCAGCTCACCAGGGCTGATGGCCAAAAACATTCAGTACTTC
d_gene: NA; v_gene: TRBV6-1; j_gene: TRBJ2-7; abundance: NA; CDR3aa: CASSELMGRSSYEQYF; CDR3nt: TGTGCCAGCAGTGAACTTATGGGACGGAGCTCCTACGAGCAGTACTTC
d_gene: NA; v_gene: TRBV5-5; j_gene: TRBJ2-3; abundance: many; CDR3aa: CASSRGMLSTDTQYF; CDR3nt: TGTGCCAGCAGCCGGGGGATGCTGAGCACAGATACGCAGTATTTT
d_gene: TRBD1; v_gene: TRBV11-1; j_gene: TRBJ2-3; abundance: many; CDR3aa: CASSLGDRGLDTQYF; CDR3nt: TGTGCCAGCAGCTTAGGGGACAGGGGGCTAGATACGCAGTATTTT
d_gene: NA; v_gene: TRBV6-5; j_gene: TRBJ2-2; abundance: many; CDR3aa: CASSYEGGGFGTGELFF; CDR3nt: TGTGCCAGCAGTTACGAGGGAGGGGGATTTGGCACCGGGGAGCTGTTTTTT
d_gene: NA; v_gene: TRBV5-6; j_gene: TRBJ1-1; abundance: NA; CDR3aa: CASSLWGGRGRNTEAFF; CDR3nt: TGTGCCAGCAGCTTGTGGGGGGGGCGAGGTAGAAACACTGAAGCTTTCTTT
d_gene: NA; v_gene: TRBV10-1; j_gene: TRBJ1-5; abundance: medium-sized; CDR3aa: CASSESGQPQHF; CDR3nt: TGCGCCAGCAGTGAGTCGGGTCAGCCCCAGCATTTT
d_gene: NA; v_gene: TRBV12-5; j_gene: TRBJ2-1; abundance: NA; CDR3aa: CASGPPSSYNEQFF; CDR3nt: TGTGCTAGTGGCCCCCCTAGCTCCTACAATGAGCAGTTCTTC
d_gene: NA; v_gene: TRBV6-5; j_gene: TRBJ1-1; abundance: many; CDR3aa: CASSYEAEAFF; CDR3nt: TGTGCCAGCAGTTACGAGGCTGAAGCTTTCTTT
d_gene: NA; v_gene: TRBV27; j_gene: TRBJ2-1; abundance: many; CDR3aa: CASSPREPNEQFF; CDR3nt: TGTGCCAGCAGTCCCCGGGAACCCAATGAGCAGTTCTTC
d_gene: TRBD2; v_gene: TRBV4-1; j_gene: TRBJ2-3; abundance: many; CDR3aa: CASSQVAGTQYF; CDR3nt: TGCGCCAGCAGCCAAGTAGCGGGAACGCAGTATTTT
d_gene: TRBD2; v_gene: TRBV5-1; j_gene: TRBJ2-7; abundance: many; CDR3aa: CASSPAGTSGKTYEQYF; CDR3nt: TGCGCCAGCAGCCCCGCCGGGACTAGCGGGAAGACCTACGAGCAGTACTTC
d_gene: NA; v_gene: TRBV2; j_gene: TRBJ1-4; abundance: many; CDR3aa: CASSDDGKLFF; CDR3nt: TGTGCCAGCAGTGATGATGGGAAACTGTTTTTT
d_gene: TRBD1; v_gene: TRBV7-3; j_gene: TRBJ2-1; abundance: many; CDR3aa: CASSLIAGQGYNEQFF; CDR3nt: TGTGCCAGCAGCTTAATAGCTGGACAGGGGTACAATGAGCAGTTCTTC
d_gene: TRBD1; v_gene: TRBV6-1; j_gene: TRBJ2-3; abundance: many; CDR3aa: CASSRDRVTDTQYF; CDR3nt: TGTGCCAGCTCCCGGGACAGGGTAACAGATACGCAGTATTTT
d_gene: NA; v_gene: TRBV20-1; j_gene: TRBJ2-5; abundance: many; CDR3aa: CSARDTGQVLYF; CDR3nt: TGCAGTGCTAGAGATACCGGGCAAGTTCTGTACTTC
d_gene: NA; v_gene: TRBV4-1; j_gene: TRBJ1-4; abundance: many; CDR3aa: CASSQLLGEKLFF; CDR3nt: TGCGCCAGCAGCCAGCTACTCGGAGAAAAACTGTTTTTT
d_gene: TRBD1; v_gene: TRBV27; j_gene: TRBJ1-2; abundance: many; CDR3aa: CASRGDRINYGYTF; CDR3nt: TGTGCCAGCAGAGGGGACAGGATCAACTATGGCTACACCTTC
d_gene: TRBD1; v_gene: TRBV5-1; j_gene: TRBJ1-6; abundance: NA; CDR3aa: CASSSTGVYNSPLHF; CDR3nt: TGCGCCAGCAGCTCGACAGGGGTCTATAATTCACCCCTCCACTTT
d_gene: NA; v_gene: TRBV5-1; j_gene: TRBJ1-4; abundance: many; CDR3aa: CASRPGANRANEKLFF; CDR3nt: TGCGCCAGCAGGCCAGGGGCAAATAGAGCTAATGAAAAACTGTTTTTT
d_gene: NA; v_gene: TRBV6-4; j_gene: TRBJ2-3; abundance: many; CDR3aa: CASSDSQGTDTQYF; CDR3nt: TGTGCCAGCAGTGACTCCCAGGGAACAGATACGCAGTATTTT
d_gene: NA; v_gene: TRBV30; j_gene: TRBJ1-6; abundance: many; CDR3aa: CAWTAASSYNSPLHF; CDR3nt: TGTGCCTGGACAGCGGCCAGCTCCTATAATTCACCCCTCCACTTT
d_gene: NA; v_gene: TRBV7-9; j_gene: TRBJ1-5; abundance: few; CDR3aa: CASSLGPSQPQHF; CDR3nt: TGTGCCAGCAGCTTAGGGCCAAGTCAGCCCCAGCATTTT
d_gene: NA; v_gene: TRBV5-6; j_gene: TRBJ2-7; abundance: NA; CDR3aa: CASSFSGTEQYF; CDR3nt: TGTGCCAGCAGCTTCTCGGGTACCGAGCAGTACTTC
d_gene: TRBD1; v_gene: TRBV10-3; j_gene: TRBJ1-2; abundance: many; CDR3aa: CAISGRQGAYGYTF; CDR3nt: TGTGCCATCAGTGGGCGACAGGGGGCCTATGGCTACACCTTC
d_gene: TRBD1; v_gene: TRBV5-1; j_gene: TRBJ1-6; abundance: many; CDR3aa: CASSLVGQGKNSPLHF; CDR3nt: TGCGCCAGCAGCTTGGTGGGACAGGGGAAGAATTCACCCCTCCACTTT
d_gene: TRBD1; v_gene: TRBV12-3/TRBV12-4; j_gene: TRBJ2-2; abundance: few; CDR3aa: CASSLGGTGGTGELFF; CDR3nt: TGTGCCAGCAGTTTAGGGGGGACAGGGGGGACCGGGGAGCTGTTTTTT
d_gene: TRBD2; v_gene: TRBV2; j_gene: TRBJ2-1; abundance: NA; CDR3aa: CASSGEGGRSSYNEQFF; CDR3nt: TGTGCCAGCAGTGGCGAAGGCGGGAGAAGCTCCTACAATGAGCAGTTCTTC
d_gene: TRBD1; v_gene: TRBV11-1; j_gene: TRBJ1-1; abundance: many; CDR3aa: CASRGQGAYGMNTEAFF; CDR3nt: TGTGCCAGCAGAGGACAGGGGGCTTACGGGATGAACACTGAAGCTTTCTTT
d_gene: NA; v_gene: TRBV24-1; j_gene: TRBJ1-6; abundance: NA; CDR3aa: CATSETGPHGRIHNSPLHF; CDR3nt: TGTGCCACCAGTGAGACTGGTCCCCATGGACGGATACATAATTCACCCCTCCACTTT
d_gene: NA; v_gene: TRBV11-1; j_gene: TRBJ2-3; abundance: many; CDR3aa: CASSLDFTDTQYF; CDR3nt: TGTGCCAGCAGCTTAGATTTCACAGATACGCAGTATTTT
d_gene: NA; v_gene: TRBV10-1; j_gene: TRBJ1-6; abundance: many; CDR3aa: CASQEEGGSPLHF; CDR3nt: TGCGCCTCCCAGGAAGAGGGAGGATCACCCCTCCACTTT
d_gene: NA; v_gene: TRBV11-1; j_gene: TRBJ2-3; abundance: many; CDR3aa: CATQLNSGFTTDTQYF; CDR3nt: TGTGCCACCCAGCTTAATAGCGGTTTTACCACAGATACGCAGTATTTT
d_gene: TRBD1; v_gene: TRBV6-5; j_gene: TRBJ1-1; abundance: many; CDR3aa: CASSYSTGGRNTEAFF; CDR3nt: TGTGCCAGCAGTTACTCGACAGGGGGCAGGAACACTGAAGCTTTCTTT